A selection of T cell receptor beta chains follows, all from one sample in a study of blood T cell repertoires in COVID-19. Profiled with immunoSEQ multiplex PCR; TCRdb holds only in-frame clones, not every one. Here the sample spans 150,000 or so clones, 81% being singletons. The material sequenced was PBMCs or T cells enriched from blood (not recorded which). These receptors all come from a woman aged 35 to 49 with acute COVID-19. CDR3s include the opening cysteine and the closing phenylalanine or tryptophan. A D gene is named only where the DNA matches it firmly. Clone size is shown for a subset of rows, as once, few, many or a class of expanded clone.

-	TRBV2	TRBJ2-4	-	CASSHRESKNIQYF	TGTGCCAGCAGTCACAGGGAGTCTAAAAACATTCAGTACTTC
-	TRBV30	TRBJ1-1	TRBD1	CAWSVTTGVTEAFF	TGTGCCTGGAGTGTGACCACAGGGGTAACTGAAGCTTTCTTT
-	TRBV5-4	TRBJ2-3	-	CASSLGTSYPQTTQYF	TGTGCCAGCAGCTTAGGGACTTCCTACCCACAGACTACGCAGTATTTT
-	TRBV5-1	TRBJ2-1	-	CASSLIAGPYNEQFF	TGCGCCAGCAGCTTGATCGCAGGCCCCTACAATGAGCAGTTCTTC
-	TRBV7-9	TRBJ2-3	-	CASSLTASTDTQYF	TGTGCCAGCAGCTTGACAGCTAGCACAGATACGCAGTATTTT
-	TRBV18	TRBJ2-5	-	CASSPRGRETQYF	TGTGCCAGCTCACCACGGGGCCGTGAGACCCAGTACTTC
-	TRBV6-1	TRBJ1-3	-	CASSESPGSGNTIYF	TGTGCCAGCAGTGAATCACCGGGATCTGGAAACACCATATATTTT
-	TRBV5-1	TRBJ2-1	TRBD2	CASSLGLDRNNEQFF	TGCGCCAGCAGCTTAGGACTAGATCGAAACAATGAGCAGTTCTTC
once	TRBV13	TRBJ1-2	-	CASSFGGEGGYTF	TGTGCCAGCAGCTTCGGGGGTGAAGGGGGCTACACCTTC
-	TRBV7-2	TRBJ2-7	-	CASSFYRAEQYF	TGTGCCAGCAGCTTTTACAGGGCGGAGCAGTACTTC
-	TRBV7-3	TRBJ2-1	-	CASSSKHRDRGYNEQFF	TGTGCCAGCAGCTCAAAACACCGGGACCGGGGGTACAATGAGCAGTTCTTC
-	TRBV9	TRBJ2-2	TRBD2	CASSVGTSKFYTGELFF	TGTGCCAGCAGCGTAGGGACTAGCAAATTTTACACCGGGGAGCTGTTTTTT
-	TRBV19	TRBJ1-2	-	CASSIELLRDYGYTF	TGTGCCAGTAGTATAGAACTTCTTCGGGACTATGGCTACACCTTC
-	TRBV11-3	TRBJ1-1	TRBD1	CASSARDRYNIMNTEAFF	TGTGCCAGCAGCGCCCGGGACAGATATAACATTATGAACACTGAAGCTTTCTTT
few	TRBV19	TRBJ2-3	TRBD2	CASQTSGRTDTQYF	TGTGCCTCCCAGACTAGCGGGAGAACAGATACGCAGTATTTT
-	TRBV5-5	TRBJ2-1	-	CASSLGGRYEQFF	TGTGCCAGCAGCTTGGGCGGGCGGTATGAGCAGTTCTTC
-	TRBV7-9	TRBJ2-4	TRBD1	CASTPGRGNIQYF	TGTGCCAGCACCCCTGGCAGGGGGAACATTCAGTACTTC
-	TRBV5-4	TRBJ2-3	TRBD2	CASSLGLADTDTQYF	TGTGCCAGCAGCTTGGGACTAGCGGACACAGATACGCAGTATTTT
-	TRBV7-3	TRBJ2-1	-	CASSLTQLSEQFF	TGTGCCAGCAGCTTAACCCAGTTAAGTGAGCAGTTCTTC
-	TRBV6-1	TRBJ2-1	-	CASSGLGQVTMGEQFF	TGTGCCAGCAGTGGGTTGGGGCAGGTGACAATGGGTGAGCAGTTCTTC
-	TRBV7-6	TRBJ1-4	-	CASSLEGLAGRGNEKLFF	TGTGCCAGCAGCTTAGAGGGTTTGGCGGGGAGGGGTAATGAAAAACTGTTTTTT
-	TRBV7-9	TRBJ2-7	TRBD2	CASSSVASGPYEQYF	TGTGCCAGCAGCTCTGTGGCTAGCGGACCCTACGAGCAGTACTTC
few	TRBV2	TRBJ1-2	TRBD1	CASSEMQGAQGYTF	TGTGCCAGCAGTGAAATGCAGGGGGCGCAGGGCTACACCTTC
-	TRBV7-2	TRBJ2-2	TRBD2	CASSLLAENTGELFF	TGTGCCAGCAGCCTTCTAGCGGAAAACACCGGGGAGCTGTTTTTT
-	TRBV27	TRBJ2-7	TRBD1	CACSLWASGQGGGVGFNEQYF	TGTGCCTGCAGTTTATGGGCCTCAGGACAGGGGGGGGGCGTAGGTTTCAACGAGCAGTACTTC
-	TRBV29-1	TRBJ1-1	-	CSGASGKNTEAFF	TGCAGCGGTGCATCGGGGAAAAACACTGAAGCTTTCTTT
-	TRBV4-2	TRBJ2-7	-	CASSQEWSGGALYEQYF	TGTGCCAGCAGCCAAGAATGGAGTGGCGGGGCACTCTACGAGCAGTACTTC
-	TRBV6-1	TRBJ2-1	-	CASSELRGTEQFF	TGTGCCAGCAGTGAATTGAGGGGGACTGAGCAGTTCTTC
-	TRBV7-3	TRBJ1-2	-	CASSLTGGVEGYTF	TGTGCCAGCAGCTTAACAGGGGGGGTCGAAGGCTACACCTTC
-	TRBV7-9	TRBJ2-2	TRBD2	CASSLIAGSGELFF	TGTGCCAGCAGCTTAATAGCGGGTTCCGGGGAGCTGTTTTTT
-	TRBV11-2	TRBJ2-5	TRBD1	CASSLQGFGTGGQETQYF	TGTGCCAGCAGCTTACAGGGGTTCGGGACAGGAGGCCAAGAGACCCAGTACTTC
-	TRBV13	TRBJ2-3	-	CASSPTFRTDTQYF	TGTGCCAGCAGCCCCACATTCCGCACAGATACGCAGTATTTT
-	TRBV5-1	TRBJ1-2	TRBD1	CASSLVTGQGDGYTF	TGCGCCAGCAGCTTGGTCACGGGACAGGGAGATGGCTACACCTTC
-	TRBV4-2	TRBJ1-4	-	CASSQDYSPNEKLFF	TGTGCCAGCAGCCAAGATTACTCGCCTAATGAAAAACTGTTTTTT
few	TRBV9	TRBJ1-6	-	CASSTKQGPSDYYNSPLHF	TGTGCCAGCAGCACGAAACAGGGCCCGAGCGATTATTATAATTCACCCCTCCACTTT
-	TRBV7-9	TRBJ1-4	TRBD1	CASSRLTGQGASNEKLFF	TGTGCCAGCAGCCGTCTAACGGGACAGGGGGCTTCTAATGAAAAACTGTTTTTT
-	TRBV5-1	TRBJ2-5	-	CASSLLDIQETQYF	TGCGCCAGCAGCTTACTCGACATACAGGAGACCCAGTACTTC
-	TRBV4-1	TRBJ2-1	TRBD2	CASSQGTSGRRHEQFF	TGCGCCAGCAGCCAAGGGACTAGCGGGAGAAGACATGAGCAGTTCTTC
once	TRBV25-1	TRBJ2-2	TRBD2	CASSGLAGGTGELFF	TGTGCCAGCAGTGGCCTAGCGGGAGGGACCGGGGAGCTGTTTTTT
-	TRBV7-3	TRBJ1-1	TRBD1	CASSLVGTGGLMNTEAFF	TGTGCCAGCAGCTTAGTTGGTACAGGGGGCCTCATGAACACTGAAGCTTTCTTT
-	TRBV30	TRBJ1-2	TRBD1	CAWKRQGGVHGYTF	TGTGCCTGGAAGAGACAGGGGGGCGTGCATGGCTACACCTTC